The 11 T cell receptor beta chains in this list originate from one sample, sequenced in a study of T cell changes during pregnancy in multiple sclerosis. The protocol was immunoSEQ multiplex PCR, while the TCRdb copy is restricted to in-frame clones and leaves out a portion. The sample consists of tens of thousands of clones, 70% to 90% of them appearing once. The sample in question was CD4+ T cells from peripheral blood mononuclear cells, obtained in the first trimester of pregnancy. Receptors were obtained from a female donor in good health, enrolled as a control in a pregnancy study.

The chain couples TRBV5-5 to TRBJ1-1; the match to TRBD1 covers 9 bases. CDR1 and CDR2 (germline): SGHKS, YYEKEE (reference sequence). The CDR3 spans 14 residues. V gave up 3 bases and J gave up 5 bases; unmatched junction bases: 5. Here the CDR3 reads CASSWRDRETEAFF. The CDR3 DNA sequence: TGTGCCAGCAGCTGGAGGGACAGGGAAACTGAAGCTTTCTTT. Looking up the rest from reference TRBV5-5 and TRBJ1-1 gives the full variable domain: DAGVTQSPTHLIKTRGQQVTLRCSPISGHKSVSWYQQVLGQGPQFIFQYYEKEERGRGNFPDRFSARQFPNYSSELNVNALLLGDSALYLCASSWRDRETEAFFGQGTRLTVV.

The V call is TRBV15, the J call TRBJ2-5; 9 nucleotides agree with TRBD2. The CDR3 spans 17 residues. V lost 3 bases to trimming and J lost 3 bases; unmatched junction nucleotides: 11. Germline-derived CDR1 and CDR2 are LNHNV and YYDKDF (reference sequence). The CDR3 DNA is TGTGCCACCAGCAGCCCGAGGGGGACTAGCTCAAAAGAGACCCAGTACTTC. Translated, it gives CATSSPRGTSSKETQYF.

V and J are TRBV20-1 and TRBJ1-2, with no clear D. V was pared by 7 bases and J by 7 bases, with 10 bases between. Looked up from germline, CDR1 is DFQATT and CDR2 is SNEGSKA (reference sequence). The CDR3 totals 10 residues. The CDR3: CSVQGGGYTF. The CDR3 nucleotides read TGCAGTGTCCAAGGCGGTGGCTACACCTTC.

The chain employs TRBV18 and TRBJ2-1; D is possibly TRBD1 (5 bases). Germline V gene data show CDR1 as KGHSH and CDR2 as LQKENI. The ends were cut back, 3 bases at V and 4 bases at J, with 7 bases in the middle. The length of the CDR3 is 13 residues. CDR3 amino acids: CASSPDRYNEQFF. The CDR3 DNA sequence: TGTGCCAGCTCACCCGACAGATACAATGAGCAGTTCTTC.

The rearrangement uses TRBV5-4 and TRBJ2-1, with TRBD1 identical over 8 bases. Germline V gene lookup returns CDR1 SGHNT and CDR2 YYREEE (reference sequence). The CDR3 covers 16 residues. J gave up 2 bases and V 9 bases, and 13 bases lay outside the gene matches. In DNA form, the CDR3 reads TGTGCCACCGGACAGGGCCATAGCGGAACCTACAATGAGCAGTTCTTC. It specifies CATGQGHSGTYNEQFF.

CDR3 region: CASGSGLAGRRRETQYF. DNA for the CDR3: TGTGCTAGTGGTTCGGGACTAGCGGGGAGGAGACGAGAGACCCAGTACTTC. This sequence joins TRBV12-5 and TRBJ2-5; TRBD2 agrees at 13 bases. After removal of 4 bases from V and 4 bases from J, the junction contained 9 bases not matched to a gene. The CDR3 spans 17 residues. CDR1 is LGHNT, CDR2 FRNRAP, per germline.

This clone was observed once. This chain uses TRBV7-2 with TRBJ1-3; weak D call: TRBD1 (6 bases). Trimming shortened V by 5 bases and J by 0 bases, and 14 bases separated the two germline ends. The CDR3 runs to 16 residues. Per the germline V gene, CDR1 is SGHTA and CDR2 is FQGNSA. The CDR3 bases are TGTGCCAGCAGCAAACAGGGTACTAACTCTGGAAACACCATATATTTT. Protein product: CASSKQGTNSGNTIYF.

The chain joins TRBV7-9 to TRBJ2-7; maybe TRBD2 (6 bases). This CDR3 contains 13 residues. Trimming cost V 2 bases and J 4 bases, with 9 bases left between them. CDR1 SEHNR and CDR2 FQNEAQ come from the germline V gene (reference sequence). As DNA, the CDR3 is TGTGCCAGCAGCTTACAGGGAGGATACGAGCAGTACTTC. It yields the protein CASSLQGGYEQYF.

The CDR3 protein is CASERTGNTGELFF. CDR3 coding DNA: TGTGCCAGCGAAAGGACAGGGAACACCGGGGAGCTGTTTTTT. This sequence joins TRBV2 and TRBJ2-2, with 7 nucleotides matching TRBD1. The CDR3 extends over 14 amino acids. CDR1 and CDR2 from the germline V gene are SNHLY and FYNNEI. Losses at the gene ends were 8 bases for V and 1 base for J; bases not matched to a gene: 4.

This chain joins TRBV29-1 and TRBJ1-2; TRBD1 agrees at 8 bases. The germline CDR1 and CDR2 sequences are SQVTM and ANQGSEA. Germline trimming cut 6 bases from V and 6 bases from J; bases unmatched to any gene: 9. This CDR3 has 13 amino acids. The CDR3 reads CSVGQGVGNGYTF. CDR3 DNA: TGCAGCGTCGGACAGGGCGTCGGGAATGGCTACACCTTC.

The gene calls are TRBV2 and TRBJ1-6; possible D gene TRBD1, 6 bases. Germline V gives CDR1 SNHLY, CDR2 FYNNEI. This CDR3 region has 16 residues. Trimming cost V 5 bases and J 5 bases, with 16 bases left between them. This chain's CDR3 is CASSIHTGNNNSPLHF. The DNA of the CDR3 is TGTGCCAGCAGTATACATACAGGGAATAATAATTCACCCCTCCACTTT.